This record covers a single T cell receptor beta chain. This sample was included in a study of blood T cell repertoires in COVID-19. Study as a whole: The United States, Italy and Spain supplied acute and convalescent COVID-19 samples. From T cells, B-cell-depleted T cells, or PBMCs came the material, which was cDNA or gDNA.

Under the authors' procedure: Cell counts per sample came from amplifying reference gene primers. The assay was immunoSEQ multiplex PCR, and TCRdb's table has in-frame clones only and misses some. V and J calls and clone size are those listed in that table; D and trimming were worked out from the DNA. The sample includes roughly 290,000 clones, over 80% of them seen just once. This sequence originates from a woman aged 50 to 60 with active or convalescent COVID-19. What was sequenced was peripheral blood.

The CDR3 sequence is CASSSRQESGELFF. The CDR3 coding sequence is TGTGCCAGCAGCTCCAGACAGGAATCCGGGGAGCTGTTTTTT. The chain recombines TRBV5-4 with TRBJ2-2; a weak D match, TRBD1 (6 bases). Germline CDR1 SGHNT, CDR2 YYREEE (reference sequence). V was trimmed by 3 bases and J by 6 bases, leaving 12 bases between them. The CDR3 loop spans 14 amino acids.